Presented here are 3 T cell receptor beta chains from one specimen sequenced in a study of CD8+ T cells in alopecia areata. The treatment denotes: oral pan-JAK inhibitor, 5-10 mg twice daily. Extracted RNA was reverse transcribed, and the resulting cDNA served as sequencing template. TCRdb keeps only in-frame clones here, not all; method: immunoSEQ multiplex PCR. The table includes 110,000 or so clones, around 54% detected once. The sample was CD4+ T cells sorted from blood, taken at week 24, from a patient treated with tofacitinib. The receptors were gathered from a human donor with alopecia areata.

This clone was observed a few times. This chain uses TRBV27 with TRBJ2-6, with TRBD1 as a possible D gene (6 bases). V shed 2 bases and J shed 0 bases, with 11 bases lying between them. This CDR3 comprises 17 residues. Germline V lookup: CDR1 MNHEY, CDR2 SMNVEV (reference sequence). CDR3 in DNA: TGTGCCAGCAGTTTAAGGACAGCTCCCTCTGGGGCCAACGTCCTGACTTTC. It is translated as CASSLRTAPSGANVLTF.

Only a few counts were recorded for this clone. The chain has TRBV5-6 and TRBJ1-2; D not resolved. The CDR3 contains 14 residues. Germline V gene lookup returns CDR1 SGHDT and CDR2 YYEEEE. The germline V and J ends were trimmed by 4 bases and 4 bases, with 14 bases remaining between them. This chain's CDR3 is CASSQPVESYGYTF. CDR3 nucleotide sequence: TGTGCCAGCAGCCAGCCCGTGGAGAGCTATGGCTACACCTTC.

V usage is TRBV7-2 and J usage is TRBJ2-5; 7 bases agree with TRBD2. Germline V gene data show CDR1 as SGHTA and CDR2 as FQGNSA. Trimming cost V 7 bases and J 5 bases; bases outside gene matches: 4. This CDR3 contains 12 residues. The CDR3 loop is CASKGAGETQYF. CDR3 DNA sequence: TGTGCCAGCAAGGGAGCGGGGGAGACCCAGTACTTC.